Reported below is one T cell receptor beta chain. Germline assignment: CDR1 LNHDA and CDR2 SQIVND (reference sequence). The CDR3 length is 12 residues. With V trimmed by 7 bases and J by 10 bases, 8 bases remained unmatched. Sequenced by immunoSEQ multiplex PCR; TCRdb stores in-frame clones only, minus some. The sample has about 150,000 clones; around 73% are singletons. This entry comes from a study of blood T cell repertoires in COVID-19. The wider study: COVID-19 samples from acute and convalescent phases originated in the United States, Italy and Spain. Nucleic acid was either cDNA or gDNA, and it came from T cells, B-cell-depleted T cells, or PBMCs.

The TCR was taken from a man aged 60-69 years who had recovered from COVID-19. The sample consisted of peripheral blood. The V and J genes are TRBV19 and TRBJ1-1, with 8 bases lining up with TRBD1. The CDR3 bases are TGTGCCAGTACCTCGACCGGGACAGGAGCTTTCTTT. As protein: CASTSTGTGAFF.